A selection of T cell receptor beta chains follows, all from one sample in a study of identical twins. TCRdb re-called the 5' RACE reads through MiXCR, storing one row per CDR3 protein. The sample consists of 260,000 or so distinct CDR3 sequences, 7.5% of them appearing once. These data also featured in a second study, about yellow fever vaccine responses in identical twins.

Source material: CD8+ T cells sorted from blood. All receptors derive from a woman aged 18-29 years in good health. Each CDR3 is given with its conserved first and last residue. Each record gives: CDR3 length, V gene, D gene, J gene, clone size, CDR3 protein, CDR3 DNA. D genes are given only for firm matches. Only some rows state a clone size, as once, few, many or a class for expanded clones.

>15|TRBV12-3/TRBV12-4|NA|TRBJ1-4|many
CASSAYQVFPPKLFF
TGTGCCAGCAGTGCCTATCAGGTTTTTCCCCCAAAGCTGTTTTTT
>13|TRBV5-6|NA|TRBJ2-1|few
CASSLGQPNEQFF
TGTGCCAGCAGCTTGGGGCAGCCCAATGAGCAGTTCTTC
>15|TRBV12-3/TRBV12-4|NA|TRBJ1-1|few
CASSFLPWGNTEAFF
TGTGCCAGCAGTTTTCTGCCTTGGGGGAACACTGAAGCTTTCTTT
>11|TRBV12-3/TRBV12-4|NA|TRBJ1-2|few
CASSTVRGYTF
TGTGCCAGCAGCACAGTGCGTGGCTACACCTTC
>14|TRBV28|TRBD1|TRBJ2-7|few
CASSRSRDSGEQYF
TGTGCCAGCAGTCGCTCCCGGGACAGCGGCGAGCAGTACTTC
>14|TRBV28|TRBD1|TRBJ1-6|many
CASSLTGTSSPLHF
TGTGCCAGCAGTTTGACAGGGACCTCTTCACCCCTCCACTTT
>16|TRBV4-1|NA|TRBJ2-1|many
CASSHPPSGEDNEQFF
TGCGCCAGCAGCCACCCCCCCTCGGGAGAGGACAATGAGCAGTTCTTC
>18|TRBV20-1|TRBD1|TRBJ2-1|NA
CSARDLGQGQAVHNEQFF
TGCAGTGCTAGAGATCTGGGGCAAGGACAGGCGGTCCACAATGAGCAGTTCTTC
>13|TRBV5-1|NA|TRBJ2-7|many
CASSSPVSYEQYF
TGCGCCAGCAGCTCTCCAGTATCCTACGAGCAGTACTTC
>12|TRBV25-1|NA|TRBJ2-1|NA
CASSILANEQFF
TGTGCCAGCAGTATTCTAGCGAATGAGCAGTTCTTC
>12|TRBV14|NA|TRBJ2-2|NA
CASSQDYRELFF
TGTGCCAGCAGCCAAGATTACAGGGAGCTGTTTTTT
>14|TRBV7-9|TRBD1|TRBJ1-2|NA
CASSSPGQSYGYTF
TGTGCCAGCAGCTCCCCGGGACAGAGCTATGGCTACACCTTC
>14|TRBV2|TRBD2|TRBJ2-7|once
CASGGTSGSYEQYF
TGTGCCAGCGGGGGGACTAGCGGGAGTTACGAGCAGTACTTC
>15|TRBV20-1|NA|TRBJ1-6|many
CSARDIQGNNSPLHF
TGCAGTGCTAGAGATATCCAGGGTAATAATTCACCCCTCCACTTT